This TCR beta chain stems from a study of T cells in localized non-small cell lung cancer. General study results and limits: Because sequencing included only one region (of the tumor), heterogeneity remains possible. Clonality of T cells reached its maximum in uninvolved adjacent lung, surpassing tumor. Of the top 100 tumor clones, median about 56 were in adjacent lung, approximately 28 among its top 100. An association was observed between higher blood T cell density and longer overall survival.

This CDR3 is 15 amino acids long. Germline V gene data show CDR1 as SGHRS and CDR2 as YFSETQ. V lost 4 bases and J lost 4, with 17 bases in between. Worth noting for this clone: Its antigen remains unknown.

Repertoires were generated with immunoSEQ multiplex PCR, while TCRdb's copy carries only in-frame clones and drops some. Of tens of thousands of clones listed, about 80% are singletons. The chain carries TRBV5-1 and TRBJ1-1; D unclear. This specimen was peripheral blood, taken before any cancer treatment. The receptor was isolated from an older female donor with stage II squamous cell lung carcinoma. CDR3 sequence: CASSQQVTGSTEAFF. In nucleotides, the CDR3 is TGCGCCAGCAGCCAGCAAGTGACGGGGAGCACTGAAGCTTTCTTT.